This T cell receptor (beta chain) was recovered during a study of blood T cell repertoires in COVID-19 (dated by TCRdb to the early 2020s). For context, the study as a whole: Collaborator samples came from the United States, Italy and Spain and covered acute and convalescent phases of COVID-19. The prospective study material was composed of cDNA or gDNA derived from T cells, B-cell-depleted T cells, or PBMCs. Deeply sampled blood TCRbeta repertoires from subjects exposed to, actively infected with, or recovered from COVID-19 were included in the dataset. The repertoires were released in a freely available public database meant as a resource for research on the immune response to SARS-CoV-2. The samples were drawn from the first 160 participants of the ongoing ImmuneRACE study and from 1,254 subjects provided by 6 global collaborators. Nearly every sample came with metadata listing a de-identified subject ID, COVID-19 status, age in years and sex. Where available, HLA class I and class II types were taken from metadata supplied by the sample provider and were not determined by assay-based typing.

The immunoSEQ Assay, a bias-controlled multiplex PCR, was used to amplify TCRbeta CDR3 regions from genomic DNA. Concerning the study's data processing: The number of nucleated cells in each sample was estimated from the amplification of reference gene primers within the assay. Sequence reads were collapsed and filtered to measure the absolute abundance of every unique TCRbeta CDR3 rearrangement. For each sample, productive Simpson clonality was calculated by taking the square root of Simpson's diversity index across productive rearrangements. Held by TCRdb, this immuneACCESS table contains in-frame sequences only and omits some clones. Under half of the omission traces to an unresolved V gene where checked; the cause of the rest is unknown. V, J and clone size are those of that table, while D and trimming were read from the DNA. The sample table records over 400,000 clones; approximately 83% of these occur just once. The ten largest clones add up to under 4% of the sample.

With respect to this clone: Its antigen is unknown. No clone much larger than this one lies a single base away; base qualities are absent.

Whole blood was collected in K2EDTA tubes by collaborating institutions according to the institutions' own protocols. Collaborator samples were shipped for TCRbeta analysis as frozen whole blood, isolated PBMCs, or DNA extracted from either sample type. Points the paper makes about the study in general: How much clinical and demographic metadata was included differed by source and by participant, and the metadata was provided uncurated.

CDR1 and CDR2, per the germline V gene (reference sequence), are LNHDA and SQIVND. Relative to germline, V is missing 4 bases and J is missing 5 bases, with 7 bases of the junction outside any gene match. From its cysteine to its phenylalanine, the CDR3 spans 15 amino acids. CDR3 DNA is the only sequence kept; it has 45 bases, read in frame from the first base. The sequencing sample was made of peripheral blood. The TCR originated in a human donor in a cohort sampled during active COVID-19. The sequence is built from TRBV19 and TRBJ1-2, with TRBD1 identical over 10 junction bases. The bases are TGTGCCAGTAGTAGAGCCGGGACAGGGGCGTATGGCTACACCTTC. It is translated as CASSRAGTGAYGYTF.